The TCR beta chain under discussion was sequenced for a study of breast tumors, draining lymph nodes, adjacent tissues. The CDR3 covers 13 residues. V lost 8 bases to trimming and J lost 4 bases, with 15 bases between them. The germline V gene has CDR1 WSHSY and CDR2 SAAADI. Axillary draining lymph nodes of breast cancer patients supplied the node samples. Using its own MiXCR run on the multiplex PCR reads, TCRdb lists one record per CDR3 protein. The sample yields 90,000 to 120,000 distinct CDR3 sequences, 21% seen once. This clonotype came up many times. The source material was axillary lymph node tissue. The V and J genes are TRBV10-2 and TRBJ2-7; weak D call: TRBD1 (6 bases). The receptor was derived from a female donor with breast cancer. Some clones in this sample may be carry-over from other donors' samples. This CDR3 reads CASRPGHYYEQYF. The CDR3 bases are TGCGCCAGCCGCCCGGGACATTATTACGAGCAGTACTTC.